This T cell receptor beta chain came from a study of T-cell reconstitution after alpha-beta-depleted transplantation in children. CDR3 length equals 15 residues. CDR1 and CDR2 (germline): ENHRY, SYGVKD. V was pared by 8 bases and J by 4 bases, with 6 bases of the junction left unmatched. It was with unique molecular identifiers that the TCRbeta library was prepared. TCRdb re-derived calls from the PCR reads in MiXCR, one entry per CDR3 protein. The sample lists about 600,000 distinct CDR3 sequences; about 10% were seen once. The TCR originated in a human donor who donated a stem cell graft to a child with acute myeloid leukemia. The input for sequencing was PBMCs from the stem cell graft donor, taken from the stem cell graft. The chain carries TRBV10-3 and TRBJ2-2, with TRBD1 identical over 11 bases. CDR3 nucleotides: TGTGCCATCGGACCCGGGACAGGGGGCACCGGGGAGCTGTTTTTT. Protein sequence: CAIGPGTGGTGELFF.